What follows are 11 T cell receptor beta chains derived from one specimen sequenced in a study of blood T cell repertoires in COVID-19. Here immunoSEQ multiplex PCR was the method, and the copy in TCRdb shows in-frame clones only, minus some. The sample holds around 82,000 clones, around nine tenths seen once. Source material: peripheral blood. Every receptor here comes from a human donor in a cohort sampled during active COVID-19.

This rearrangement joins TRBV4-1 to TRBJ1-4; D is perhaps TRBD1 (6 bases). This CDR3 is 17 amino acids long. CDR1 and CDR2 (germline): MGHRA, YSYEKL. V dropped 1 base and J dropped 7 bases, with 19 bases sitting between them. This CDR3 reads CASSQGKGPGGAEKLFF. The CDR3, as DNA: TGCGCCAGCAGCCAAGGAAAAGGGCCCGGGGGGGCTGAAAAACTGTTTTTT.

The rearrangement links TRBV9 to TRBJ2-3, with 7 bases fitting TRBD2. In germline, CDR1 is SGDLS, CDR2 YYNGEE. This CDR3 spans 16 amino acids. V trimming: 1 base; J trimming: 1 base; junction bases outside the gene matches: 6. CDR3 nucleotides: TGTGCCAGCAGCGTATGGGCTAGCGGCGGCACAGATACGCAGTATTTT. It is translated as CASSVWASGGTDTQYF.

This sequence joins TRBV3-1 (or the pseudogene TRBV3-2) and TRBJ1-1; D unclear. The CDR3 has 14 amino acids. Trimming removed 4 bases from V and 3 bases from J, with 12 bases in between. Germline CDR1 reads LGHDT; CDR2 reads YNNKEL (reference sequence). CDR3 sequence: CASSPQVGDTEAFF. CDR3 nucleotides: TGTGCCAGCAGCCCGCAGGTCGGGGACACTGAAGCTTTCTTT.

The chain has TRBV11-2 and TRBJ1-1; D remains unclear. The germline V gene has CDR1 SGHAT and CDR2 FQNNGV. This CDR3 has 15 residues. V lost 0 bases to trimming and J lost 4 bases, with 12 bases between them. This CDR3 is CASSLEIGGGTEAFF. The CDR3 bases are TGTGCCAGCAGCTTAGAGATCGGAGGAGGCACTGAAGCTTTCTTT.

This clone was seen once. The rearrangement joins TRBV27 to TRBJ1-2, with D possibly being TRBD1 (6 bases). There are 14 residues in the CDR3. V was trimmed by 5 bases and J by 0 bases, leaving 10 bases between them. Germline V CDR1 and CDR2: MNHEY, SMNVEV (reference sequence). CDR3 in amino acids: CASSPGHSNYGYTF. The CDR3 nucleotides read TGTGCCAGCAGTCCGGGACACTCTAACTATGGCTACACCTTC.

For the CDR3, the DNA is TGTGCCAGCAGTTTATATCAGGGAAATGAGCAGTTCTTC. Translated, it gives CASSLYQGNEQFF. The chain uses TRBV12-3 or TRBV12-4 and TRBJ2-1; a weak D match, TRBD1 (5 bases). The CDR3 sequence is 13 residues long. V was cut by 2 bases and J by 7 bases, with 9 bases left in between.

This chain joins TRBV5-1 and TRBJ2-1; 8 bases align to TRBD1. Germline V gene data show CDR1 as SGHRS and CDR2 as YFSETQ. CDR3 length equals 12 residues. V was pared by 2 bases and J by 9 bases, with 1 base of the junction left unmatched. The CDR3 sequence is CASSFDRGEQFF. CDR3 nucleotides: TGCGCCAGCAGCTTCGACAGGGGTGAGCAGTTCTTC.

This chain uses TRBV19 with TRBJ1-5; D is perhaps TRBD1 (5 bases). CDR1 and CDR2 (germline): LNHDA, SQIVND (reference sequence). Trimming took off 4 bases at V and 4 bases at J, with 14 bases between the two ends. The CDR3 runs 15 residues. The CDR3 protein is CASSTGLSLNQPQHF. The CDR3 region has the DNA TGTGCCAGTAGTACGGGACTCTCGTTAAATCAGCCCCAGCATTTT.

V usage is TRBV9 and J usage is TRBJ2-2; TRBD2 agrees at 13 bases. The CDR3 consists of 16 residues. Germline V CDR1 and CDR2: SGDLS, YYNGEE. V trimming: 0 bases; J trimming: 6 bases; junction bases outside the gene matches: 2. The CDR3 region is CASSVGTSGGAGELFF. CDR3 nucleotide sequence: TGTGCCAGCAGCGTAGGAACTAGCGGGGGGGCCGGGGAGCTGTTTTTT.

The V and J genes are TRBV3-1 (or the pseudogene TRBV3-2) and TRBJ2-4; D is ambiguous. Trimming pared 0 bases from V and 6 bases from J, leaving 12 bases between. This CDR3 contains 15 residues. The germline gives CDR1 LGHDT, CDR2 YNNKEL (reference sequence). CDR3 region: CASSQDNILGNIQYF. For the CDR3, the DNA is TGTGCCAGCAGCCAAGATAACATTCTTGGAAACATTCAGTACTTC.

The CDR3 sequence: CASKPGLTSYEQYF. In nucleotides, the CDR3 is TGTGCCAGCAAGCCGGGACTAACTTCCTACGAGCAGTACTTC. V gene TRBV7-2 combines with J gene TRBJ2-7; 7 bases line up with TRBD2. The CDR3 is made up of 14 amino acids. Germline lookup yields CDR1 SGHTA and CDR2 FQGNSA. Losses at the gene ends were 7 bases for V and 1 base for J; bases not matched to a gene: 7. The full variable domain, rest sourced from reference TRBV7-2 and TRBJ2-7, is GAGVSQSPSNKVTEKGKDVELRCDPISGHTALYWYRQSLGQGLEFLIYFQGNSAPDKSGLPSDRFSAERTGGSVSTLTIQRTQQEDSAVYLCASKPGLTSYEQYFGPGTRLTVT.